The text below deals with one T cell receptor beta chain. This entry comes from a study of blood T cell repertoires in COVID-19. Study information: PBMCs, B-cell-depleted T cells, or T cells provided the cDNA or gDNA that made up the material.

The CDR3 covers 14 residues. The germline V gene has CDR1 LGHDT and CDR2 YNNKEL (reference sequence). The V gene lost 1 base and the J gene lost 0 bases, with 4 bases spanning the gap. TCRdb's table, derived via immunoSEQ multiplex PCR, lists solely in-frame clones and lacks some. Of 85,000 to 120,000 clones listed, more than 90% are singletons. Sample: peripheral blood. The J gene is TRBJ1-3, the V gene TRBV3-1 (or the pseudogene TRBV3-2); no firm D call. This receptor was taken from a man aged 18 to 30 with acute or convalescent COVID-19. In nucleotides, the CDR3 is TGTGCCAGCAGCCAAGCGGGCTCTGGAAACACCATATATTTT. Translating it yields CASSQAGSGNTIYF.